Below are 27 T cell receptor beta chains sequenced from a single sample in a study of blood T cell repertoires in COVID-19. This table comes from immunoSEQ multiplex PCR, and its TCRdb copy is limited to in-frame clones, with some not included. The table has about 90,000 clones, 80% to 95% seen once; the top ten hold around 2.3%. The sequencing input was peripheral blood. These receptors all come from a human donor with active COVID-19. The donor label of this sample is uncertain.

J is TRBJ2-4 and V is TRBV19; D gene unclear. Looked up from germline, CDR1 is LNHDA and CDR2 is SQIVND (reference sequence). The CDR3 is made up of 12 amino acids. V shed 5 bases and J shed 7 bases, with 9 bases lying between them. Here the CDR3 DNA reads TGTGCCAGTAGTGATACTTTGAACATTCAGTACTTC. This sequence encodes CASSDTLNIQYF.

The V gene is TRBV3-1 (or the pseudogene TRBV3-2), the J gene TRBJ1-2, with D uncertain. The germline CDR1 and CDR2 sequences are LGHDT and YNNKEL (reference sequence). Trimming shortened V by 10 bases and J by 3 bases, and 12 bases separated the two germline ends. This CDR3 is built from 12 residues. The CDR3 loop reads CATENGDYGYTF. The DNA of the CDR3 is TGTGCCACAGAAAATGGAGACTATGGCTACACCTTC.

The chain combines TRBV2 with TRBJ1-2; 11 positions agree with TRBD1. Germline V gene lookup returns CDR1 SNHLY and CDR2 FYNNEI. V shed 4 bases and J 4 bases; nucleotides not matched to a gene: 2. This CDR3 region has 14 residues. The CDR3 region is CASSAGTGGYGYTF. The CDR3 DNA reads TGTGCCAGCAGTGCCGGGACAGGGGGCTATGGCTACACCTTC.

The rearrangement uses TRBV2 and TRBJ2-7; 9 bases line up with TRBD2. Losses at the gene ends were 4 bases for V and 4 bases for J; bases not matched to a gene: 8. The CDR3 totals 15 residues. Germline V lookup: CDR1 SNHLY, CDR2 FYNNEI. DNA of the CDR3: TGTGCCAGCAGTGCGGCGGGGGGGAGTCGATACGAGCAGTACTTC. Protein product: CASSAAGGSRYEQYF.

This clone came up a few times. The V and J genes are TRBV12-5 and TRBJ2-3; D is uncertain. CDR1 is LGHNT, CDR2 FRNRAP, per germline. With 5 bases removed from V and 2 bases from J, the gap between germline ends came to 5 bases. This CDR3 spans 12 amino acids. The DNA for the CDR3 is TGTGCTAGTGGTATAGACACAGATACGCAGTATTTT. Translating it yields CASGIDTDTQYF. Variable domain in full (rest from reference TRBV12-5 and TRBJ2-3): DARVTQTPRHKVTEMGQEVTMRCQPILGHNTVFWYRQTMMQGLELLAYFRNRAPLDDSGMPKDRFSAEMPDATLATLKIQPSEPRDSAVYFCASGIDTDTQYFGPGTRLTVL.

This sequence joins TRBV6-5 and TRBJ2-2, with a possible D match to TRBD1 (6 bases). This CDR3 comprises 14 residues. Germline V lookup: CDR1 MNHEY, CDR2 SVGAGI. V lost 5 bases to trimming and J lost 1 base, with 8 bases between them. CDR3 sequence reads: CASSTDRNTGELFF. The CDR3 coding sequence is TGTGCCAGCAGTACGGACAGGAACACCGGGGAGCTGTTTTTT.

The CDR3 coding sequence is TGTGCCAGCAGTCCCCCGATAAATCAGGGGTGGTCCCTCCCCTACGAGCAGTACTTC. This encodes CASSPPINQGWSLPYEQYF. The rearrangement links TRBV28 to TRBJ2-7; possibly TRBD1 for D (6 bases). Trimming stripped 5 bases from V and 2 bases from J, with 28 bases between. This CDR3 comprises 19 residues. Germline-derived CDR1 and CDR2 are MDHEN and SYDVKM.

V usage is TRBV3-1 (or the pseudogene TRBV3-2) and J usage is TRBJ1-2; a weak D match, TRBD1 (5 bases). Per germline, CDR1 LGHDT and CDR2 YNNKEL (reference sequence). The CDR3 covers 14 residues. V was shortened by 3 bases and J by 4 bases, with 12 bases between the two germline ends. CDR3: CASSQSREAYGYTF. CDR3 bases: TGTGCCAGCAGCCAGTCCAGGGAGGCCTATGGCTACACCTTC.

The CDR3 bases are TGTGCCATCCAGCGCTCCTCTGGAAACACCATATATTTT. The encoded protein is CAIQRSSGNTIYF. The chain has TRBV6-5 and TRBJ1-3; D ambiguous. Trimming stripped 10 bases from V and 0 bases from J, with 10 bases between. From germline, CDR1 is MNHEY and CDR2 SVGAGI. This CDR3 region has 13 residues.

V gene TRBV7-7 combines with J gene TRBJ2-7, with a possible D match to TRBD1 (7 bases). V lost 5 bases and J 1 base, leaving 9 bases between the germline ends. Germline V gives CDR1 SSHAT, CDR2 FNYEAQ (reference sequence). The CDR3 is made up of 13 amino acids. As DNA, the CDR3 is TGTGCCAGCAGCCAGGGGGGTTCCTACGAGCAGTACTTC. Amino acids: CASSQGGSYEQYF.

CDR3 coding DNA: TGTGCAAGTCGCTTAGCGGGCAGGTTCCTTGAAAAACTGTTTTTT. Amino acid sequence: CASRLAGRFLEKLFF. The V gene is TRBV12-2, the J gene TRBJ1-4; the D call of TRBD1 is as the table states it, not checked on the DNA. TRBV12-2 is a recognized pseudogene. The length of the CDR3 is 15 residues.

The V gene is TRBV12-5, the J gene TRBJ2-4; perhaps TRBD2 as D (5 bases). The CDR3 contains 13 residues. V lost 1 base and J lost 7, with 8 bases in between. Germline V CDR1 and CDR2: LGHNT, FRNRAP. The CDR3 loop reads CASGLGTGNIQYF. CDR3 nucleotide sequence: TGTGCTAGTGGTTTGGGGACGGGGAACATTCAGTACTTC.

A few counts support this clone. This sequence joins TRBV6-1 and TRBJ2-5; 8 positions match TRBD1. CDR3 length: 14 amino acids. In germline, CDR1 is MNHNS, CDR2 SASEGT. V lost 3 bases to trimming and J lost 5 bases; unmatched junction nucleotides: 5. This chain's CDR3 is CASSDGQGYETQYF. The DNA of the CDR3 is TGTGCCAGCAGTGACGGACAGGGCTATGAGACCCAGTACTTC.

This chain's CDR3 is CASSQEGRTEYEQYF. The DNA for the CDR3 is TGCGCCAGCAGCCAAGAAGGGCGGACTGAATACGAGCAGTACTTC. V and J are TRBV4-1 and TRBJ2-7, with D possibly TRBD2 on 5 matching bases. Per germline, CDR1 MGHRA and CDR2 YSYEKL. The V end was cut by 0 bases, the J end by 4 bases, with 13 bases between. The CDR3 is made up of 15 amino acids.

The rearrangement uses TRBV7-2 and TRBJ1-2, with D possibly TRBD1 on 6 matching bases. In germline, CDR1 is SGHTA, CDR2 FQGNSA. The CDR3 runs 14 residues. The V end was cut by 1 base, the J end by 5 bases, with 11 bases between. DNA for the CDR3: TGTGCCAGCAGCTTAGACAGGGATCCATATGGCTACACCTTC. It yields the protein CASSLDRDPYGYTF.

This clone showed up just a few times. The gene calls are TRBV9 and TRBJ1-6, with TRBD1 matching 7 bases. Germline V lookup: CDR1 SGDLS, CDR2 YYNGEE. V lost 2 bases, J lost 9 bases, and 2 bases stayed unmatched. The CDR3 consists of 13 residues. The CDR3 DNA is TGTGCCAGCAGCGTCGACAGGGTTTCACCCCTCCACTTT. It translates to CASSVDRVSPLHF.

This chain connects TRBV2 to TRBJ1-2, with D perhaps matching TRBD1 (6 bases). V was trimmed by 7 bases and J by 5 bases, leaving 26 bases between them. CDR3 length equals 17 residues. Germline V CDR1 and CDR2: SNHLY, FYNNEI. The CDR3 region is CASNTLDEGGLIYGYTF. The CDR3 DNA follows: TGTGCCAGCAACACACTCGACGAGGGGGGGCTTATTTATGGCTACACCTTC. The variable domain in full, completed from reference TRBV2 and TRBJ1-2, reads EPEVTQTPSHQVTQMGQEVILRCVPISNHLYFYWYRQILGQKVEFLVSFYNNEISEKSEIFDDQFSVERPDGSNFTLKIRSTKLEDSAMYFCASNTLDEGGLIYGYTFGSGTRLTVV.

V gene TRBV28 combines with J gene TRBJ1-3; D possibly corresponds to TRBD1 (5 bases). This CDR3 has 15 amino acids. Germline CDR1 and CDR2: MDHEN and SYDVKM. Trimming removed 6 bases from V and 0 bases from J, with 12 bases in between. Written as DNA, the CDR3 is TGTGCCAGCAGATCTTCAGGGATCTCTGGAAACACCATATATTTT. It translates to CASRSSGISGNTIYF.

This chain uses TRBV6-5 with TRBJ2-7; perhaps TRBD2 as D (6 bases). This CDR3 contains 13 residues. Germline V gene sequence: CDR1 MNHEY, CDR2 SVGAGI. The V end lost 2 bases, the J end lost 3 bases, and 8 bases lay between the germline ends. The CDR3 DNA is TGTGCCAGCAGTTACGGCGGGATCTACGAGCAGTACTTC. It codes for CASSYGGIYEQYF.

The rearrangement uses TRBV6-4 and TRBJ2-1; D ambiguous. The CDR3 sequence is 13 residues long. Germline V lookup: CDR1 MRHNA, CDR2 SNTAGT. The V and J ends lost 4 bases and 10 bases respectively, with 14 bases between them. In nucleotides, the CDR3 is TGTGCCAGCAGTGTAGGCATCGACTTGGAGCAGTTCTTC. The encoded protein is CASSVGIDLEQFF.

Here the CDR3 reads CASSLYRVDTQYF. The CDR3 coding sequence is TGTGCCAGCAGCTTATACAGGGTTGATACGCAGTATTTT. The chain couples TRBV5-5 to TRBJ2-3; tentative D call: TRBD1 (6 bases). V was clipped by 2 bases and J by 6 bases, with 10 bases between them. Germline V CDR1 and CDR2: SGHKS, YYEKEE (reference sequence). The CDR3 is 13 residues long.

Here the CDR3 reads CASSLFAASGDSYEQYF. For the CDR3, the DNA is TGTGCCAGCAGTTTATTTGCGGCTAGCGGGGACAGCTACGAGCAGTACTTC. This chain connects TRBV28 to TRBJ2-7; TRBD2 aligns across 9 bases. The CDR3 has 17 amino acids. The junction had 10 bases not matched to a gene; V was cut back by 1 base and J by 3 bases. Germline CDR1 reads MDHEN; CDR2 reads SYDVKM.

The V and J genes are TRBV5-6 and TRBJ1-2, with 9 bases lining up with TRBD1. Germline V gene lookup returns CDR1 SGHDT and CDR2 YYEEEE. The junction had 10 bases not matched to a gene; V was cut back by 5 bases and J by 5 bases. CDR3 length: 15 residues. The CDR3 DNA is TGTGCCAGCAGATCCCCGGGACAGGGTCGGTATGGCTACACCTTC. Protein product: CASRSPGQGRYGYTF.

The CDR3 protein is CASSLTVGGRREKLFF. The CDR3 bases are TGCGCCAGCAGCTTGACCGTCGGGGGGCGGAGGGAAAAACTGTTTTTT. The chain recombines TRBV5-1 with TRBJ1-4, with TRBD1 as a possible D gene (6 bases). There are 16 residues in the CDR3. Germline CDR1 SGHRS, CDR2 YFSETQ. V gave up 1 base and J gave up 8 bases, with 18 bases separating them.

The chain links TRBV6-5 to TRBJ2-3, with no clear D. V was cut by 7 bases and J by 0 bases, with 14 bases left in between. CDR3 length: 15 residues. Germline V gives CDR1 MNHEY, CDR2 SVGAGI. The CDR3 bases are TGTGCCAGCACCCCCCTCACATCTAGCACAGATACGCAGTATTTT. Amino acids: CASTPLTSSTDTQYF.

This rearrangement joins TRBV29-1 to TRBJ2-3; D gene unclear. V shed 4 bases and J shed 6 bases, with 8 bases lying between them. From germline, CDR1 is SQVTM and CDR2 ANQGSEA. The length of the CDR3 is 11 residues. In DNA form, the CDR3 reads TGCAGCGTTGCGCAGTCCGATACGCAGTATTTT. It yields the protein CSVAQSDTQYF.

The rearrangement links TRBV3-1 (or the pseudogene TRBV3-2) to TRBJ2-5, with D possibly TRBD2 on 6 matching bases. CDR3 length equals 14 residues. Trimming removed 0 bases at V and 10 bases at J, with 15 bases between. From germline, CDR1 is LGHDT and CDR2 YNNKEL (reference sequence). DNA for the CDR3: TGTGCCAGCAGCCAAGAAGGGGAATGGCGGGGCCAGTACTTC. It codes for CASSQEGEWRGQYF.